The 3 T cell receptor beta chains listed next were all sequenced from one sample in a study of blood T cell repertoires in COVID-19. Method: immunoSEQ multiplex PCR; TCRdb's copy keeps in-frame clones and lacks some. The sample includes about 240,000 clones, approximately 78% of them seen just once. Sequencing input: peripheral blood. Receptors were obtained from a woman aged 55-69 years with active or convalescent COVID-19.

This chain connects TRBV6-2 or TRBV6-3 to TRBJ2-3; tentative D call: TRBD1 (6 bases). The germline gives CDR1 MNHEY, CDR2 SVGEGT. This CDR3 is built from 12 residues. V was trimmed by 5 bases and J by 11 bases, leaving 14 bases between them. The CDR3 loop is CASSPQGLLQYF. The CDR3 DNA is TGTGCCAGCAGTCCACAGGGTTTACTGCAGTATTTT.

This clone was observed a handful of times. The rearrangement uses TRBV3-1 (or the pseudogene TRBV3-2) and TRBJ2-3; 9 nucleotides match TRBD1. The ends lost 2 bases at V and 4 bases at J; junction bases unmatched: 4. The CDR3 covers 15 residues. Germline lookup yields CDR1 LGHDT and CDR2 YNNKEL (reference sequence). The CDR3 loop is CASSQRQGGADTQYF. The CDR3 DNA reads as TGTGCCAGCAGCCAACGACAGGGGGGCGCAGATACGCAGTATTTT.

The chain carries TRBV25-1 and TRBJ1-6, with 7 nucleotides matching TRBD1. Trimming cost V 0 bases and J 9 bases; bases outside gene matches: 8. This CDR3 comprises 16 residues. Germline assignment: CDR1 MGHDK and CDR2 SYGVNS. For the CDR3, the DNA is TGTGCCAGCAGTGAATATGGGAAGGGGGCGCGTTCACCCCTCCACTTT. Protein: CASSEYGKGARSPLHF.